Many counts were recorded for the clone carrying this T cell receptor (beta chain). Its antigen remains unidentified. The data are from a study of T cell repertoires in cytomegalovirus infection. CDR3 length equals 17 residues. Germline V gene sequence: CDR1 SGHTA, CDR2 FQGNSA. Unmatched junction bases numbered 8, after V lost 6 bases and J lost 0 bases. From the reads, TCRdb called clonotypes with MiXCR, one entry per CDR3 protein. The sample has 650,000 to 850,000 distinct CDR3 sequences, roughly 29% seen once. The J gene is TRBJ1-6, the V gene TRBV7-2; 7 bases match TRBD1. The source of this sequence is a human donor in good health (CMV status not recorded). Some clones in this sample may be carry-over from other donors' samples. The input for sequencing was cultured CD8+ T cells from PBMCs, taken from culture after CMV antigen stimulation. In DNA, the CDR3 is TGTGCCAGCAGGGAGACAGGGTCGAGCTCCTATAATTCACCCCTCCACTTT. Protein: CASRETGSSSYNSPLHF. Based on the CDR3 plus reference TRBV7-2 and TRBJ1-6, the full variable domain is GAGVSQSPSNKVTEKGKDVELRCDPISGHTALYWYRQSLGQGLEFLIYFQGNSAPDKSGLPSDRFSAERTGGSVSTLTIQRTQQEDSAVYLCASRETGSSSYNSPLHFGNGTRLTVT.